This T cell receptor (beta chain) was identified during a study of T-cell memory formation after mild COVID-19. Overall study: Clusters were largely donor specific. General observations from the study: For contracting clones, CD4+ ones sat mainly in CM and EM, CD8+ in EMRA. The appearance of some responding clones in pre-infection memory suggested that cross-reactive memory joined. Contracting clones from day 15 to 85 showed balanced CD4/CD8; later expanders favored CD4+.

TCRdb redid the calling of the 5' RACE reads with MiXCR, one entry per CDR3 protein. The sample includes about 150,000 distinct CDR3 sequences, roughly 6.3% of them seen just once. This clonotype was counted many times. The antigen is unknown. Germline V gene data show CDR1 as MNHNY and CDR2 as SVGAGI (reference sequence). The CDR3 loop spans 8 amino acids. Trimming left V 6 bases short and J 15 bases short, with 6 bases between. This chain uses TRBV6-6 with TRBJ2-1, with D uncertain. The sequenced sample consisted of PBMCs or a T cell subset sorted from them (not recorded which). The receptor comes from an adult woman who had mild COVID-19 (a few samples of this study predate the infection). Cell type and time point are not known. CDR3 in amino acids: CASSMGFF. The CDR3 region has the DNA TGTGCCAGCAGCATGGGGTTCTTC.